This T cell receptor (beta chain) was captured in a study of blood T cell repertoires in COVID-19. The germline CDR1 and CDR2 sequences are MNHEY and SVGAGI. V dropped 5 bases and J dropped 0 bases, with 8 bases sitting between them. There are 14 residues in the CDR3. Measured with immunoSEQ multiplex PCR; TCRdb has only the in-frame clones, and not every one. Here the sample spans roughly 79,000 clones, 84% being singletons. V gene TRBV6-5 combines with J gene TRBJ2-1; D perhaps matches TRBD1 (6 bases). The sequencing input was peripheral blood. The receptor was derived from a man aged 45 to 65 with acute or convalescent COVID-19. This CDR3 reads CASSPTGSYNEQFF. For the CDR3, the DNA is TGTGCCAGCAGTCCGACAGGCTCCTACAATGAGCAGTTCTTC.